This T cell receptor (beta chain) stems from a study of blood T cell repertoires in COVID-19 (dated by TCRdb to 2018 to 2021). About the full investigation: The collaborator samples originated in the United States, Italy and Spain and spanned the acute and convalescent phases of COVID-19. The material from the prospective study consisted of cDNA or gDNA derived from T cells, B-cell-depleted T cells, or PBMCs. Subjects who had been exposed to COVID-19, were actively infected with it, or had recovered from it provided the deeply sampled blood TCRbeta repertoires that made up the dataset. The repertoires were released in a freely available public database intended as a resource for research on the immune response to SARS-CoV-2. The samples were drawn from the first 160 participants of the ongoing ImmuneRACE study and from 950 to 1,500 subjects provided by 6 global collaborators. A de-identified subject ID, COVID-19 status, age in years and sex were almost always included in the sample metadata. HLA class I and class II types, where available, came from metadata supplied by the sample provider rather than from assay-based typing.

One collaborating source in Seattle enrolled patients during active infection and followed them longitudinally through the course of disease. Collaborating institutions collected whole blood in K2EDTA tubes following their own protocols. For TCRbeta analysis, collaborators shipped samples as frozen whole blood, isolated PBMCs, or DNA extracted from either of those sample types. As concerns this clone: Its antigen is still unknown. The input lacks base qualities; no much larger clone sits a single base away.

Via the germline V gene, CDR1 is KGHSY and CDR2 FQNENV. V is reduced by 8 bases and J by 1 base, leaving a spacing of 15 bases between them. The CDR3 spans 14 residues, from the cysteine through the phenylalanine. Solely the CDR3 DNA is kept, with 42 bases framed from the first base. The research as a whole found: How much clinical and demographic metadata was included differed by source and by participant, and the metadata was provided uncurated.

TCRbeta CDR3 regions were amplified from genomic DNA using the immunoSEQ Assay, a bias-controlled multiplex PCR. For the original study's pipeline: The number of nucleated cells in each sample was estimated from the amplification of reference gene primers within the assay. Sequence reads were collapsed and filtered to measure the absolute abundance of every unique TCRbeta CDR3 rearrangement. For each sample, productive Simpson clonality was calculated as the square root of Simpson's diversity index over productive rearrangements. This is the immuneACCESS table as TCRdb keeps it, with only in-frame sequences that have V and J called. A part of the clones is gone; compared with another copy, unresolved V genes explain less than half, and the rest is unexplained. The DNA gave D and trimming, while V, J and clone size come from that table. For this sample there are some 270,000 clones; 85% to 90% appear just once. About 2% of the sample comes from the top ten.

The chain couples TRBV16 to TRBJ2-7; the D gene identity is not certain. Sequenced input: peripheral blood. This sequence originates from a woman in her fifties or sixties with COVID-19, enrolled during active disease. The DNA sequence reads TGTGCCAGCCGTGGTTACAGTGGATCCTACGAGCAGTACTTC. This is translated as CASRGYSGSYEQYF.